The rows below give T cell receptor beta chains drawn from one sample of a study of blood T cell repertoires in COVID-19. The repertoire was sequenced with immunoSEQ multiplex PCR; TCRdb's copy has only in-frame clones and lacks some. The sample lists roughly 77,000 clones, roughly 85% occurring once. Sequenced sample: peripheral blood. The receptors here all came from a man in his sixties with active or convalescent COVID-19. Both conserved end residues are trimmed from each CDR3. Each record gives: V gene, J gene, CDR3 length, CDR3 protein.

v_call: TRBV9
j_call: TRBJ2-1
cdr3_length: 14
cdr3_aa: ASSVPPDSPYNEQF

v_call: TRBV5-1
j_call: TRBJ1-6
cdr3_length: 11
cdr3_aa: ASSTGPRSPLH

v_call: TRBV27
j_call: TRBJ2-2
cdr3_length: 12
cdr3_aa: ASNTMRGPGELF

v_call: TRBV14
j_call: TRBJ2-1
cdr3_length: 12
cdr3_aa: ASSQVAWYNEQF

v_call: TRBV7-2
j_call: TRBJ2-3
cdr3_length: 13
cdr3_aa: ASSVLAGARDTQY

v_call: TRBV6-5
j_call: TRBJ2-3
cdr3_length: 13
cdr3_aa: ASRGAEFRTDTQY

v_call: TRBV9
j_call: TRBJ1-2
cdr3_length: 17
cdr3_aa: ASSPDFGQGGRGAYGYT

v_call: TRBV23-1
j_call: TRBJ2-3
cdr3_length: 12
cdr3_aa: ASSQSLGTDTQY

v_call: TRBV2
j_call: TRBJ2-6
cdr3_length: 14
cdr3_aa: ASSGDRESGANVLT

v_call: TRBV19
j_call: TRBJ2-3
cdr3_length: 12
cdr3_aa: ASAGLAITDTQY

v_call: TRBV5-1
j_call: TRBJ2-5
cdr3_length: 12
cdr3_aa: ASSLDRGTETQY

v_call: TRBV10-1
j_call: TRBJ2-2
cdr3_length: 12
cdr3_aa: ASSPQGDTGELF

v_call: TRBV6-4
j_call: TRBJ2-2
cdr3_length: 14
cdr3_aa: ASSDRGQGSTGELF

v_call: TRBV3-1/TRBV3-2
j_call: TRBJ2-5
cdr3_length: 20
cdr3_aa: ASSQESWVGLAGGTRGETQY

v_call: TRBV9
j_call: TRBJ2-1
cdr3_length: 11
cdr3_aa: ASSVAQGNEQF

v_call: TRBV10-3
j_call: TRBJ2-3
cdr3_length: 13
cdr3_aa: AISPQGAGTDTQY

v_call: TRBV5-1
j_call: TRBJ2-1
cdr3_length: 14
cdr3_aa: ASSPGDLGGYNEQF

v_call: TRBV19
j_call: TRBJ1-3
cdr3_length: 11
cdr3_aa: ASLRDRGNTIY

v_call: TRBV30
j_call: TRBJ2-7
cdr3_length: 12
cdr3_aa: AWSAWGRKSEQY

v_call: TRBV4-2
j_call: TRBJ2-3
cdr3_length: 14
cdr3_aa: ASRPSEGASTDTQY

v_call: TRBV5-1
j_call: TRBJ2-1
cdr3_length: 11
cdr3_aa: ASSLNGYNEQF

v_call: TRBV15
j_call: TRBJ2-7
cdr3_length: 14
cdr3_aa: ATSSGSSFGPYEQY

v_call: TRBV30
j_call: TRBJ2-5
cdr3_length: 12
cdr3_aa: AWSLGLGGATQY

v_call: TRBV19
j_call: TRBJ1-2
cdr3_length: 11
cdr3_aa: ASSMGQGSGYT

v_call: TRBV10-3
j_call: TRBJ2-1
cdr3_length: 13
cdr3_aa: AISEISGADNEQF

v_call: TRBV28
j_call: TRBJ2-2
cdr3_length: 12
cdr3_aa: ASSLGLAGGELF

v_call: TRBV7-2
j_call: TRBJ1-6
cdr3_length: 13
cdr3_aa: ASSLSAQGDSPLH

v_call: TRBV7-2
j_call: TRBJ2-7
cdr3_length: 11
cdr3_aa: ASSLSGDYEQY

v_call: TRBV6-5
j_call: TRBJ1-2
cdr3_length: 10
cdr3_aa: ASSDTGYGYT

v_call: TRBV13
j_call: TRBJ2-7
cdr3_length: 10
cdr3_aa: ATRTGGYEQY

v_call: TRBV9
j_call: TRBJ1-1
cdr3_length: 15
cdr3_aa: ASSVGGAGAVQTEAF

v_call: TRBV9
j_call: TRBJ1-6
cdr3_length: 12
cdr3_aa: ASSVGAENSPLH

v_call: TRBV29-1
j_call: TRBJ2-2
cdr3_length: 10
cdr3_aa: SVQGAPGELF

v_call: TRBV18
j_call: TRBJ2-3
cdr3_length: 13
cdr3_aa: ASSSARGGTDTQY

v_call: TRBV18
j_call: TRBJ1-1
cdr3_length: 14
cdr3_aa: ASSPGVIALNTEAF

v_call: TRBV5-6
j_call: TRBJ2-3
cdr3_length: 11
cdr3_aa: ASSLGGPDTQY

v_call: TRBV2
j_call: TRBJ2-2
cdr3_length: 14
cdr3_aa: ASSTTSGENTGELF

v_call: TRBV5-1
j_call: TRBJ2-3
cdr3_length: 11
cdr3_aa: ASSFSAFDTQY

v_call: TRBV23-1
j_call: TRBJ1-5
cdr3_length: 9
cdr3_aa: ASSQGPREH

v_call: TRBV6-1
j_call: TRBJ2-7
cdr3_length: 14
cdr3_aa: ASSERARGASYEQY

v_call: TRBV4-1
j_call: TRBJ2-6
cdr3_length: 14
cdr3_aa: ASSQDAGSGANVLT